This passage covers 16 T cell receptor beta chains from one sample sequenced in a study of CD8+ T cells in alopecia areata. Investigators isolated RNA and reverse transcribed it into cDNA to act as the sequencing template. The assay was immunoSEQ multiplex PCR, and TCRdb's table has in-frame clones only and misses some. The data hold about 97,000 clones, with 60% observed a single time. Treatment indicated: oral pan-JAK inhibitor, 5-10 mg twice daily. The sequencing used CD8+ T cells sorted from blood, collected at week 56, from a patient treated with tofacitinib. Receptors were obtained from a human donor with alopecia areata.

This chain uses TRBV29-1 with TRBJ1-2; 9 nucleotides line up with TRBD1. The V gene's germline CDR1 is SQVTM and CDR2 ANQGSEA. The length of the CDR3 is 12 residues. After removal of 6 bases from V and 6 bases from J, the junction contained 5 bases not matched to a gene. The CDR3 DNA reads as TGCAGCGTATACAGGGGGCAGAATGGCTACACCTTC. Its protein is CSVYRGQNGYTF. The entire variable domain, with the rest obtained from reference TRBV29-1 and TRBJ1-2, is as follows: SAVISQKPSRDICQRGTSLTIQCQVDSQVTMMFWYRQQPGQSLTLIATANQGSEATYESGFVIDKFPISRPNLTFSTLTVSNMSPEDSSIYLCSVYRGQNGYTFGSGTRLTVV.

In this sample, this clone turned up a few times. The chain carries TRBV4-1 and TRBJ2-1, with D tentatively TRBD1 (5 bases). Trimming removed 1 base from V and 1 base from J, with 8 bases in between. This CDR3 has 15 amino acids. The germline gives CDR1 MGHRA, CDR2 YSYEKL. The CDR3 DNA reads TGCGCCAGCAGCCAAGTAACAGGATCCTACAATGAGCAGTTCTTC. Residues: CASSQVTGSYNEQFF.

This clone showed up just a few times. The chain has TRBV6-6 and TRBJ2-3; no clear D gene. The germline V and J ends were trimmed by 6 bases and 0 bases, with 10 bases remaining between them. Germline V CDR1 and CDR2: MNHNY, SVGAGI (reference sequence). CDR3 length: 14 residues. The CDR3 spells CASSGSSSTDTQYF. CDR3 bases: TGTGCCAGCAGCGGTTCATCTAGCACAGATACGCAGTATTTT.

Comments on this clone: Different DNA sequences within this sample yield the same CDR3. This chain joins TRBV9 and TRBJ2-1; unclear D gene. The CDR3 extends over 15 amino acids. V lost 3 bases, J lost 1 base, and 11 bases lay in between. CDR1 SGDLS and CDR2 YYNGEE come from the germline V gene. Here the CDR3 reads CASSASGGSYNEQFF. Written as DNA, the CDR3 is TGTGCCAGCAGCGCCTCGGGCGGATCCTACAATGAGCAGTTCTTC.

V usage is TRBV9 and J usage is TRBJ1-3; D is undetermined. This CDR3 has 14 residues. The V end lost 4 bases, the J end lost 4 bases, and 12 bases lay between the germline ends. Germline V gives CDR1 SGDLS, CDR2 YYNGEE. The CDR3 is CASSPPGGGNTIYF. CDR3 in DNA: TGTGCCAGCAGCCCCCCGGGAGGGGGAAACACCATATATTTT.

The chain combines TRBV5-6 with TRBJ2-1; D gene uncertain. Germline V CDR1 and CDR2: SGHDT, YYEEEE. The CDR3 totals 12 residues. Trimming shortened V by 0 bases and J by 7 bases, and 5 bases separated the two germline ends. Here the CDR3 reads CASSLGRNEQFF. CDR3 DNA sequence: TGTGCCAGCAGCTTGGGTCGTAATGAGCAGTTCTTC.

In its sample, this clone was seen once. This chain links TRBV27 with TRBJ2-2; no clear D. Germline CDR1 and CDR2: MNHEY and SMNVEV (reference sequence). This CDR3 region has 15 residues. V gave up 4 bases and J gave up 0 bases, with 9 bases separating them. The CDR3 is CASSYGRSNTGELFF. The CDR3, as DNA: TGTGCCAGCAGTTATGGCAGGTCGAACACCGGGGAGCTGTTTTTT.

This chain connects TRBV2 to TRBJ2-7; D is unclear. Germline V gene lookup returns CDR1 SNHLY and CDR2 FYNNEI. This CDR3 region has 13 residues. V lost 7 bases, J lost 0 bases, and 10 bases lay in between. The CDR3 spells CASIPGTSYEQYF. The CDR3 DNA sequence: TGTGCCAGCATTCCAGGAACCTCCTACGAGCAGTACTTC.

This chain uses TRBV28 with TRBJ2-2; D is ambiguous. Germline V CDR1 and CDR2: MDHEN, SYDVKM. Trimming left V 3 bases short and J 0 bases short, with 5 bases between. The CDR3 is 14 residues long. The CDR3 loop is CASSFKANTGELFF. The DNA of the CDR3 is TGTGCCAGCAGTTTCAAAGCGAACACCGGGGAGCTGTTTTTT.

This chain joins TRBV6-5 and TRBJ1-1; a weak D match, TRBD1 (6 bases). CDR1 and CDR2 (germline): MNHEY, SVGAGI. V lost 2 bases and J lost 6, with 10 bases in between. The CDR3 length is 13 residues. The CDR3 nucleotides are TGTGCCAGCAGTTACCCGGGGGGCCCTGAAGCTTTCTTT. Its translation: CASSYPGGPEAFF.

This sequence joins TRBV5-6 and TRBJ1-5; D perhaps matches TRBD1 (6 bases). Deletions cut 0 bases from V and 2 bases from J, with 9 bases between. The CDR3 is made up of 15 amino acids. In germline, CDR1 is SGHDT, CDR2 YYEEEE. CDR3 in amino acids: CASSLGTEGNQPQHF. In DNA, the CDR3 is TGTGCCAGCAGCTTGGGGACAGAAGGCAATCAGCCCCAGCATTTT.

This chain joins TRBV9 and TRBJ1-1, with D possibly TRBD1 on 6 matching bases. Germline loops: CDR1 SGDLS, CDR2 YYNGEE. The CDR3 extends over 12 amino acids. The ends were cut back, 8 bases at V and 1 base at J, with 9 bases in the middle. CDR3 nucleotides: TGTGCCAGTGAGACAGGGAACACTGAAGCTTTCTTT. This translates into CASETGNTEAFF.

This sequence joins TRBV5-1 and TRBJ2-2, with unresolved D. V gave up 4 bases and J gave up 8 bases, with 9 bases separating them. The V gene's germline CDR1 is SGHRS and CDR2 YFSETQ. CDR3 length: 12 amino acids. The CDR3 nucleotides read TGCGCCAGCAGCCAACACGCGGGGGAGCTGTTTTTT. As protein: CASSQHAGELFF.

The V and J genes are TRBV7-6 and TRBJ2-5, with D hard to call. Trimming shortened V by 3 bases and J by 2 bases, and 4 bases separated the two germline ends. Germline values: CDR1 SGHVS, CDR2 FNYEAQ. This CDR3 has 12 residues. The CDR3 loop is CASSLPQETQYF. The CDR3 DNA reads as TGTGCCAGCAGCTTGCCGCAAGAGACCCAGTACTTC.

This chain uses TRBV29-1 with TRBJ1-5, with 9 positions matching TRBD1. The CDR3 length is 14 residues. CDR1 is SQVTM, CDR2 ANQGSEA, per germline. Trimming cost V 4 bases and J 4 bases; bases outside gene matches: 5. The CDR3 nucleotides are TGCAGCGTTGGAACCGGGACAGGGAATCAGCCCCAGCATTTT. It codes for CSVGTGTGNQPQHF. Full variable domain (outside the CDR3, taken from reference TRBV29-1 and TRBJ1-5): SAVISQKPSRDICQRGTSLTIQCQVDSQVTMMFWYRQQPGQSLTLIATANQGSEATYESGFVIDKFPISRPNLTFSTLTVSNMSPEDSSIYLCSVGTGTGNQPQHFGDGTRLSIL.

This clone has only a few counts. The CDR3 DNA sequence: TGTGCCAGCAGCCCAATTGAGGGACTAGGGAAAAACATTCAGTACTTC. This encodes CASSPIEGLGKNIQYF. The rearrangement uses TRBV7-9 and TRBJ2-4; 8 bases line up with TRBD2. V shed 5 bases, J shed 4 bases, and the junction held 10 bases outside the gene matches. The germline V gene has CDR1 SEHNR and CDR2 FQNEAQ (reference sequence). CDR3 length equals 16 residues.